The 30 T cell receptor beta chains in this list originate from one sample, sequenced in a study of control samples from healthy donors and cancer patients. Clones were read by immunoSEQ multiplex PCR, and TCRdb kept only the in-frame ones, dropping some. The sample yields 120,000 or so clones, over 75% seen once. The specimen sequenced was blood. Receptors were obtained from a man aged 60-69 years in good health.

The chain employs TRBV12-1 and TRBJ2-7; the table's D call, TRBD1, was not checked against the DNA. TRBV12-1 is a pseudogene locus. The length of the CDR3 is 15 residues. The CDR3 region is CASSFTGTGCYEQYF. The CDR3 bases are TGTGCCAGCAGCTTTACCGGGACAGGGTGCTACGAGCAGTACTTC.

This chain connects TRBV9 to TRBJ1-5, with TRBD1 identical over 7 bases. The germline V gene encodes CDR1 SGDLS and CDR2 YYNGEE. The CDR3 spans 15 residues. Germline trimming cut 4 bases from V and 5 bases from J; bases unmatched to any gene: 9. CDR3 loop: CASSPVGQRDQPQHF. DNA of the CDR3: TGTGCCAGCAGCCCGGTGGGACAGCGCGATCAGCCCCAGCATTTT.

The chain combines TRBV12-3 or TRBV12-4 with TRBJ1-5, with TRBD1 as a possible D gene (5 bases). V was clipped by 6 bases and J by 5 bases, with 8 bases between them. The CDR3 is made up of 12 amino acids. The CDR3 spells CASSLGDQPQHF. The CDR3 DNA follows: TGTGCCAGCAGCTTGGGGGATCAGCCCCAGCATTTT.

This chain uses TRBV6-1 with TRBJ1-2, with a weak D call TRBD1 (6 bases). Germline lookup yields CDR1 MNHNS and CDR2 SASEGT. The CDR3 is made up of 15 amino acids. The V end lost 2 bases, the J end lost 0 bases, and 10 bases lay between the germline ends. The CDR3, as DNA: TGTGCCAGCAGTGAAACGACAGGAGCTAACTATGGCTACACCTTC. Its protein is CASSETTGANYGYTF.

The chain couples TRBV10-2 to TRBJ1-5; TRBD1 is a possible D gene (6 bases). The ends were cut back, 4 bases at V and 7 bases at J, with 17 bases in the middle. Per germline, CDR1 WSHSY and CDR2 SAAADI. CDR3 length: 15 amino acids. The DNA for the CDR3 is TGCGCCAGCAGTGTCGGAGCAGGGGAGGGACAGCCCCAGCATTTT. Its protein product is CASSVGAGEGQPQHF.

The rearrangement joins TRBV5-6 to TRBJ2-1, with 10 positions matching TRBD2. J gave up 9 bases and V 4 bases, and 7 bases lay outside the gene matches. Per germline, CDR1 SGHDT and CDR2 YYEEEE. This CDR3 comprises 14 residues. In DNA, the CDR3 is TGTGCCAGCAGCGTCAGCGGGGGGGCCAGTGAGCAGTTCTTC. Translated: CASSVSGGASEQFF.

This rearrangement joins TRBV6-1 to TRBJ1-3; weak D call: TRBD1 (5 bases). From germline, CDR1 is MNHNS and CDR2 SASEGT. V was clipped by 2 bases and J by 0 bases, with 5 bases between them. This CDR3 region has 14 residues. CDR3 in DNA: TGTGCCAGCAGTGAACAGGGCTCTGGAAACACCATATATTTT. Its protein is CASSEQGSGNTIYF.

V is TRBV11-2 and J is TRBJ1-1; D might be TRBD1 (5 bases). V lost 3 bases to trimming and J lost 2 bases, with 10 bases between them. The CDR3 covers 14 residues. Germline V gene data show CDR1 as SGHAT and CDR2 as FQNNGV. The CDR3 nucleotides are TGTGCCAGCAGCTTTTTGACAGTTAACACTGAAGCTTTCTTT. Encoded protein: CASSFLTVNTEAFF.

The rearrangement links TRBV3-1 (or the pseudogene TRBV3-2) to TRBJ2-5; TRBD2 agrees at 8 bases. Germline CDR1 LGHDT, CDR2 YNNKEL (reference sequence). V dropped 6 bases and J dropped 5; count of bases not matched to a gene: 14. The CDR3 spans 16 residues. In DNA form, the CDR3 reads TGTGCCAGCAGTCCCTCCACGGGGGGGGGCCGCGAGACCCAGTACTTC. Translating it yields CASSPSTGGGRETQYF.

The chain combines TRBV4-2 with TRBJ2-5; 16 bases align to TRBD2. Germline lookup yields CDR1 LGHNA and CDR2 YNFKEQ. With 1 base clipped from V and 1 base from J, the junction kept 9 bases outside the gene matches. This CDR3 has 20 residues. CDR3: CASSQGYGTSGGGSQETQYF. In nucleotides, the CDR3 is TGTGCCAGCAGCCAAGGATATGGGACTAGCGGGGGGGGTTCCCAAGAGACCCAGTACTTC.

This sequence joins TRBV28 and TRBJ1-1; D is undetermined. The ends were cut back, 7 bases at V and 1 base at J, with 16 bases in the middle. Germline V gene data show CDR1 as MDHEN and CDR2 as SYDVKM. The CDR3 extends over 15 amino acids. The CDR3 spells CASIRVGPENTEAFF. The CDR3 region has the DNA TGTGCCAGCATCCGAGTTGGCCCTGAGAACACTGAAGCTTTCTTT. The whole variable domain, remainder taken from reference TRBV28 and TRBJ1-1, is DVKVTQSSRYLVKRTGEKVFLECVQDMDHENMFWYRQDPGLGLRLIYFSYDVKMKEKGDIPEGYSVSREKKERFSLILESASTNQTSMYLCASIRVGPENTEAFFGQGTRLTVV.

The chain uses TRBV5-1 and TRBJ1-6, with 7 bases lining up with TRBD1. There are 14 residues in the CDR3. J lost 9 bases, V lost 5 bases, and 8 bases had no gene match. Germline V gene lookup returns CDR1 SGHRS and CDR2 YFSETQ. CDR3 DNA sequence: TGCGCCAGCAGTTCTGGACAGGAGCGTTCACCCCTCCACTTT. This gives the protein CASSSGQERSPLHF.

The chain carries TRBV7-8 and TRBJ1-1, with D perhaps matching TRBD1 (6 bases). The CDR3 consists of 15 residues. Germline V gene sequence: CDR1 SGHVS, CDR2 FQNEAQ. With 5 bases removed from V and 4 bases from J, the gap between germline ends came to 17 bases. CDR3 in DNA: TGTGCCAGCAGCAAAGACAGGCGAGAGTCCACTGAAGCTTTCTTT. This gives the protein CASSKDRRESTEAFF.

The chain uses TRBV2 and TRBJ1-2; D not resolved. Per germline, CDR1 SNHLY and CDR2 FYNNEI. V lost 2 bases to trimming and J lost 3 bases, with 4 bases between them. This CDR3 comprises 12 residues. CDR3 bases: TGTGCCAGCAGTGAACAGGACTATGGCTACACCTTC. This encodes CASSEQDYGYTF.

This sequence joins TRBV11-2 and TRBJ1-3; D gene uncertain. Germline V gene lookup returns CDR1 SGHAT and CDR2 FQNNGV. This CDR3 is built from 14 residues. V dropped 6 bases and J dropped 1 base, with 10 bases sitting between them. The CDR3 is CASSLSQSGNTIYF. The CDR3 nucleotides are TGTGCCAGCAGTCTCTCTCAATCTGGAAACACCATATATTTT.

This clone was recorded only once. The chain links TRBV3-1 (or the pseudogene TRBV3-2) to TRBJ2-5; tentatively, D is TRBD1 or TRBD2 (5 bases each). The V end lost 3 bases, the J end lost 6 bases, and 14 bases lay between the germline ends. The CDR3 contains 14 residues. In germline, CDR1 is LGHDT, CDR2 YNNKEL (reference sequence). CDR3 residues: CASSQGVVLKTQYF. The CDR3 bases are TGTGCCAGCAGCCAGGGGGTGGTGTTGAAGACCCAGTACTTC.

This chain links TRBV27 with TRBJ2-3, with TRBD2 matching over 9 bases. The junction had 24 bases not matched to a gene; V was cut back by 0 bases and J by 5 bases. The CDR3 covers 22 residues. Germline-derived CDR1 and CDR2 are MNHEY and SMNVEV (reference sequence). The CDR3 spells CASSLSDGQAGLAGGRRDTQYF. CDR3 in DNA: TGTGCCAGCAGTTTATCCGACGGACAGGCGGGGCTCGCGGGGGGGCGCAGAGATACGCAGTATTTT.

The chain has TRBV2 and TRBJ1-2, with 9 bases lining up with TRBD1. This CDR3 spans 13 amino acids. Germline lookup yields CDR1 SNHLY and CDR2 FYNNEI. The V and J ends lost 7 bases and 6 bases, in that order; junction bases with no gene match: 6. CDR3: CASNRDRVDGYTF. DNA of the CDR3: TGTGCCAGCAACCGGGACAGGGTTGATGGCTACACCTTC.

In its sample, this clone was seen a few times. This chain uses TRBV3-1 (or the pseudogene TRBV3-2) with TRBJ1-1; maybe TRBD1 (6 bases). The CDR3 runs to 15 residues. With 0 bases removed from V and 5 bases from J, the gap between germline ends came to 13 bases. Germline-derived CDR1 and CDR2 are LGHDT and YNNKEL (reference sequence). CDR3 DNA sequence: TGTGCCAGCAGCCAAGATCGGGCAGGGGCTACTGAAGCTTTCTTT. Protein sequence: CASSQDRAGATEAFF.

The CDR3 DNA sequence: TGTGCCAGCAAGAGGCCCTACCCCATTTGGGAGACCCAGTACTTC. This translates into CASKRPYPIWETQYF. The chain combines TRBV2 with TRBJ2-5; D is ambiguous. Germline V CDR1 and CDR2: SNHLY, FYNNEI. The CDR3 has 15 residues. V lost 7 bases, J lost 5 bases, and 20 bases lay in between.

The V call is TRBV19, the J call TRBJ2-3, with 8 nucleotides matching TRBD2. From germline, CDR1 is LNHDA and CDR2 SQIVND (reference sequence). Trimming cost V 7 bases and J 5 bases; bases outside gene matches: 8. The CDR3 runs 14 residues. CDR3 nucleotide sequence: TGTGCCAGTAAACCGGGACTAGTAGGAGATACGCAGTATTTT. It encodes CASKPGLVGDTQYF.

The chain carries TRBV6-5 and TRBJ1-6; D not certain. CDR1 and CDR2 (germline): MNHEY, SVGAGI. The CDR3 runs to 14 residues. CDR3 in DNA: TGTGCATCCCAGGAGGTGGGATTTAATTCACCCCTCCACTTT. As protein: CASQEVGFNSPLHF.

This clone was picked up one time. V gene TRBV19 combines with J gene TRBJ2-1; D possibly corresponds to TRBD2 (6 bases). The length of the CDR3 is 15 residues. CDR1 LNHDA and CDR2 SQIVND come from the germline V gene (reference sequence). V shed 7 bases and J shed 0 bases, with 13 bases lying between them. Here the CDR3 reads CASTGTFRSYNEQFF. For the CDR3, the DNA is TGTGCCAGTACCGGGACTTTCCGCTCCTACAATGAGCAGTTCTTC.

The rearrangement joins TRBV3-1 (or the pseudogene TRBV3-2) to TRBJ2-3, with 8 bases fitting TRBD2. Germline V gene lookup returns CDR1 LGHDT and CDR2 YNNKEL (reference sequence). CDR3 length equals 14 residues. Trimming took 4 bases from V and 2 from J; bases not matched to a gene: 2. The CDR3 is CASSPGGITDTQYF. In DNA form, the CDR3 reads TGTGCCAGCAGCCCGGGGGGGATCACAGATACGCAGTATTTT.

The chain joins TRBV5-6 to TRBJ2-2; 11 bases agree with TRBD2. The J segment lost 4 bases and the V segment lost 4 bases, leaving 6 bases of the junction unmatched. Germline V gene sequence: CDR1 SGHDT, CDR2 YYEEEE. This CDR3 comprises 16 residues. The CDR3 protein is CASSLSGGALTGELFF. CDR3 coding DNA: TGTGCCAGCAGCCTTAGCGGGGGGGCCCTCACCGGGGAGCTGTTTTTT.

The chain joins TRBV18 to TRBJ1-2; 8 nucleotides line up with TRBD1. Per the germline V gene, CDR1 is KGHSH and CDR2 is LQKENI. After removal of 6 bases from V and 8 bases from J, the junction contained 8 bases not matched to a gene. This CDR3 comprises 13 residues. CDR3 DNA sequence: TGTGCCAGCTCCCCCCAGGGGGCTTACGGCTACACCTTC. Translated, it gives CASSPQGAYGYTF.

This chain connects TRBV3-1 (or the pseudogene TRBV3-2) to TRBJ2-5; D tentatively fits TRBD1 or TRBD2 (6 bases each). Germline V lookup: CDR1 LGHDT, CDR2 YNNKEL (reference sequence). Between the trimmed V and J ends, which lost 4 bases and 2 bases, there was a span of 20 bases. The CDR3 runs to 17 residues. The CDR3 loop reads CASSLKGGVSGQETQYF. CDR3 nucleotides: TGTGCCAGCAGCCTCAAGGGGGGCGTGTCAGGACAAGAGACCCAGTACTTC.

This chain links TRBV27 with TRBJ1-5; TRBD1 aligns across 10 bases. The CDR3 is made up of 15 amino acids. The V segment lost 6 bases and the J segment 2 bases; nucleotides outside the gene matches: 4. Germline CDR1 and CDR2: MNHEY and SMNVEV (reference sequence). CDR3 amino acids: CASSSGTGGNQPQHF. CDR3 DNA sequence: TGTGCCAGCAGCTCCGGGACAGGGGGCAATCAGCCCCAGCATTTT.

This clone showed up just a few times. The chain combines TRBV7-2 with TRBJ2-3; unclear D gene. Per germline, CDR1 SGHTA and CDR2 FQGNSA. Trimming shortened V by 0 bases and J by 3 bases, and 16 bases separated the two germline ends. The CDR3 length is 17 residues. The CDR3 bases are TGTGCCAGCAGCTTAGCGCTAGACTCCCTAGGTACAGATACGCAGTATTTT. The encoded protein is CASSLALDSLGTDTQYF.

This rearrangement joins TRBV5-1 to TRBJ2-2; 14 positions agree with TRBD2. This CDR3 contains 17 residues. J lost 7 bases, V lost 1 base, and 6 bases had no gene match. Germline CDR1 and CDR2: SGHRS and YFSETQ. The CDR3: CASSLPGLAGDLGELFF. The CDR3 DNA reads TGCGCCAGCAGCTTGCCGGGACTAGCGGGGGATCTCGGGGAGCTGTTTTTT. The whole variable domain, filled in from reference TRBV5-1 and TRBJ2-2, reads KAGVTQTPRYLIKTRGQQVTLSCSPISGHRSVSWYQQTPGQGLQFLFEYFSETQRNKGNFPGRFSGRQFSNSRSEMNVSTLELGDSALYLCASSLPGLAGDLGELFFGEGSRLTVL.